A single sample is the source of the 22 T cell receptor beta chains below, sequenced in a study of blood T cells in healthy people across ages. Combining a sample-barcoded 5' primer with a J-beta primer mix, a second PCR ran for roughly 6 to 11 cycles. Each CDR3 protein is one row after TCRdb ran MiXCR on the 5' RACE reads. The data show about 780,000 distinct CDR3 sequences, 35% to 60% seen once. The sequenced sample consisted of blood. The receptors shown here come from an elderly man in good health.

Only a few counts were recorded for this clonotype. This chain uses TRBV20-1 with TRBJ1-4; D remains ambiguous. Per the germline V gene, CDR1 is DFQATT and CDR2 is SNEGSKA (reference sequence). V was pared by 3 bases and J by 11 bases, with 16 bases between. CDR3 length equals 13 residues. DNA for the CDR3: TGCAGTGCTAGTACCCCACCGGGATCGAAACTGTTTTTT. Residues: CSASTPPGSKLFF.

This chain joins TRBV7-2 and TRBJ2-7; tentatively, D is TRBD2 (5 bases). CDR1 and CDR2 (germline): SGHTA, FQGNSA. Trimming left V 4 bases short and J 7 bases short, with 20 bases between. The CDR3 length is 15 residues. The DNA for the CDR3 is TGTGCCAGCAGCTCCCCCTCCGGGGATTACAATGAGCAGTACTTC. Translating it yields CASSSPSGDYNEQYF. Combining the CDR3 with reference TRBV7-2 and TRBJ2-7 gives the whole variable domain GAGVSQSPSNKVTEKGKDVELRCDPISGHTALYWYRQSLGQGLEFLIYFQGNSAPDKSGLPSDRFSAERTGGSVSTLTIQRTQQEDSAVYLCASSSPSGDYNEQYFGPGTRLTVT.

The chain employs TRBV30 and TRBJ2-5, with TRBD2 identical over 11 bases. CDR1 GTSNPN and CDR2 SVGIG come from the germline V gene (reference sequence). The CDR3 is 14 residues long. J lost 1 base, V lost 6 bases, and 4 bases had no gene match. The CDR3 reads CACRLAGIQETQYF. CDR3 in DNA: TGTGCCTGTCGACTAGCGGGGATCCAAGAGACCCAGTACTTC.

This clonotype has a handful of counts. V is TRBV7-9 and J is TRBJ2-7, with 15 bases aligning to TRBD2. Germline lookup yields CDR1 SEHNR and CDR2 FQNEAQ (reference sequence). The V gene end was trimmed by 5 bases and the J gene end by 6 bases; junction bases not matched to a gene: 5. CDR3 size: 15 residues. The CDR3 protein is CASSLGLAGGFEQYF. CDR3 coding DNA: TGTGCCAGCAGCCTGGGACTAGCGGGAGGTTTCGAGCAGTACTTC. The whole variable domain, filled in from reference TRBV7-9 and TRBJ2-7, reads DTGVSQNPRHKITKRGQNVTFRCDPISEHNRLYWYRQTLGQGPEFLTYFQNEAQLEKSRLLSDRFSAERPKGSFSTLEIQRTEQGDSAMYLCASSLGLAGGFEQYFGPGTRLTVT.

The chain recombines TRBV4-2 with TRBJ2-3, with 10 bases fitting TRBD1. V lost 1 base to trimming and J lost 3 bases; unmatched junction nucleotides: 7. The germline V gene has CDR1 LGHNA and CDR2 YNFKEQ. The CDR3 is 17 amino acids. CDR3 amino acids: CASSQGVGQGDTDTQYF. The CDR3 DNA is TGTGCCAGCAGCCAAGGAGTCGGACAGGGGGATACAGATACGCAGTATTTT.

The V gene is TRBV12-3 or TRBV12-4, the J gene TRBJ1-2; perhaps TRBD1 as D (5 bases). The V end lost 4 bases, the J end lost 6 bases, and 12 bases lay between the germline ends. The CDR3 is 13 amino acids. This CDR3 is CASSWGEPHGYTF. As DNA, the CDR3 is TGTGCCAGCAGTTGGGGGGAACCTCATGGCTACACCTTC.

The CDR3 sequence: CASSLVQGTDKTYEQYF. Written as DNA, the CDR3 is TGTGCCAGCAGCTTAGTCCAGGGGACCGACAAGACCTACGAGCAGTACTTC. The chain uses TRBV11-2 and TRBJ2-7; possibly TRBD1 for D (6 bases). The V end was cut by 1 base, the J end by 2 bases, with 18 bases between. Germline V gene sequence: CDR1 SGHAT, CDR2 FQNNGV. The CDR3 is made up of 17 amino acids.

This rearrangement joins TRBV7-9 to TRBJ1-4; TRBD1 is a possible D gene (5 bases). Germline loops: CDR1 SEHNR, CDR2 FQNEAQ (reference sequence). V gave up 7 bases and J gave up 7 bases, with 16 bases separating them. This CDR3 has 14 residues. This chain's CDR3 is CASKSGTAVEKLFF. As DNA, the CDR3 is TGTGCCAGCAAATCCGGGACTGCCGTTGAAAAACTGTTTTTT.

This chain uses TRBV7-3 with TRBJ2-2; 11 bases fit TRBD2. The CDR3 is 15 amino acids. Germline loops: CDR1 SGHTA, CDR2 FQGTGA. The J segment lost 4 bases and the V segment lost 6 bases, leaving 4 bases of the junction unmatched. CDR3: CASSWTSGSTGELFF. The CDR3 coding sequence is TGTGCCAGCAGTTGGACTAGCGGGTCCACCGGGGAGCTGTTTTTT.

The chain is built from TRBV18 and TRBJ2-5; TRBD2 aligns across 13 bases. V shed 5 bases and J 11 bases; nucleotides not matched to a gene: 11. The CDR3 extends over 15 amino acids. Germline V gene data show CDR1 as KGHSH and CDR2 as LQKENI. Written as DNA, the CDR3 is TGTGCCAGCTCATCGGGACTAGCGGGACCTAGTGAGCAGTACTTC. It specifies CASSSGLAGPSEQYF.

This clonotype appeared a single time. The rearrangement links TRBV4-1 to TRBJ2-1; the match to TRBD2 covers 7 bases. V lost 4 bases and J lost 5; bases outside the gene matches: 8. CDR1 and CDR2 (germline): MGHRA, YSYEKL. This CDR3 contains 15 residues. The CDR3: CASSREGQENNEQFF. The DNA for the CDR3 is TGCGCCAGCAGCCGGGAGGGTCAAGAAAACAATGAGCAGTTCTTC.

This clonotype was picked up a small number of times. The chain couples TRBV12-3 or TRBV12-4 to TRBJ2-4; D call uncertain. Trimming cost V 1 base and J 0 bases, with 13 bases left between them. The CDR3 runs to 17 residues. In DNA, the CDR3 is TGTGCCAGCAGTTTAGAGTTTGCGGAACTAGCCAAAAACATTCAGTACTTC. It codes for CASSLEFAELAKNIQYF.

This clonotype has just a few counts. The genes are TRBV29-1 and TRBJ2-5, with TRBD1 as a possible D gene (5 bases). There are 14 residues in the CDR3. CDR1 is SQVTM, CDR2 ANQGSEA, per germline. The ends were cut back, 3 bases at V and 5 bases at J, with 16 bases in the middle. DNA of the CDR3: TGCAGCGTTGAGGGTGTAGGGGATAGTGAGACCCAGTACTTC. Its protein is CSVEGVGDSETQYF.

The chain carries TRBV28 and TRBJ2-1; D is undetermined. CDR3 length: 16 amino acids. Deletions cut 2 bases from V and 0 bases from J, with 11 bases between. CDR1 and CDR2 from the germline V gene are MDHEN and SYDVKM. CDR3 amino acids: CASSLEAVSSYNEQFF. The CDR3 bases are TGTGCCAGCAGTTTAGAGGCTGTGAGCTCCTACAATGAGCAGTTCTTC.

V is TRBV25-1 and J is TRBJ1-5; D gene uncertain. CDR1 and CDR2 from the germline V gene are MGHDK and SYGVNS. V was cut by 3 bases and J by 11 bases, with 14 bases left in between. This CDR3 is built from 13 residues. In DNA form, the CDR3 reads TGTGCCAGCAGTGACCGGGGATTGGGAGCCCAGCATTTT. Its translation: CASSDRGLGAQHF.

Here the CDR3 reads CASSFRGQDQETQYF. As DNA, the CDR3 is TGTGCCAGCAGTTTTCGGGGACAGGACCAAGAGACCCAGTACTTC. V gene TRBV27 combines with J gene TRBJ2-5; 8 bases fit TRBD1. The CDR3 is 15 residues long. Looked up from germline, CDR1 is MNHEY and CDR2 is SMNVEV (reference sequence). V trimming: 3 bases; J trimming: 0 bases; junction bases outside the gene matches: 3.

J is TRBJ2-3 and V is TRBV20-1; either TRBD1 or TRBD2 may fit D (5 bases each). The CDR3 sequence is 14 residues long. Germline assignment: CDR1 DFQATT and CDR2 SNEGSKA (reference sequence). Trimming left V 7 bases short and J 4 bases short, with 18 bases between. The CDR3 coding sequence is TGCAGTGTTCCTACTAGAAGGGGTTCAGATACGCAGTATTTT. It is translated as CSVPTRRGSDTQYF.

The CDR3 region has the DNA TGCAGTGCTGGGAGAGGGGACGAGCAGTACTTC. It yields the protein CSAGRGDEQYF. This chain uses TRBV20-1 with TRBJ2-7; D tentatively fits TRBD1 or TRBD2 (5 bases each). The germline CDR1 and CDR2 sequences are DFQATT and SNEGSKA (reference sequence). V lost 5 bases, J lost 5 bases, and 10 bases lay in between. This CDR3 has 11 amino acids.

The chain recombines TRBV7-2 with TRBJ2-5; D possibly corresponds to TRBD2 (5 bases). Germline CDR1 is SGHTA and CDR2 is FQGNSA. Trimming shortened V by 2 bases and J by 0 bases, and 10 bases separated the two germline ends. The CDR3 consists of 15 residues. CDR3 residues: CASSLQGSNQETQYF. The DNA for the CDR3 is TGTGCCAGCAGCTTACAAGGGAGTAACCAAGAGACCCAGTACTTC.

This rearrangement joins TRBV20-1 to TRBJ2-7; 12 bases agree with TRBD2. There are 14 residues in the CDR3. The germline CDR1 and CDR2 sequences are DFQATT and SNEGSKA (reference sequence). J was trimmed by 6 bases and V by 6 bases; bases with no gene match: 9. CDR3 protein: CSAPDTSGRSEQYF. CDR3 coding DNA: TGCAGTGCCCCGGATACTAGCGGGAGGTCCGAGCAGTACTTC.

The chain has TRBV12-3 or TRBV12-4 and TRBJ2-3; 14 bases fit TRBD2. This CDR3 has 16 residues. Trimming at V came to 3 bases and at J to 6 bases, leaving 5 bases not matched to a gene. CDR3 coding DNA: TGTGCCAGCAGTTTCTCCGGGACTAGCGGGAGCGATACGCAGTATTTT. It is translated as CASSFSGTSGSDTQYF.

The rearrangement joins TRBV24-1 to TRBJ2-4, with 8 bases identical to TRBD1. The ends lost 1 base at V and 2 bases at J; junction bases unmatched: 9. The V gene's germline CDR1 is KGHDR and CDR2 SFDVKD. The CDR3 loop spans 18 amino acids. CDR3 loop: CATSDLWRQGITKNIQYF. CDR3 sequence (DNA): TGTGCCACCAGTGATTTATGGAGACAGGGGATCACCAAAAACATTCAGTACTTC.